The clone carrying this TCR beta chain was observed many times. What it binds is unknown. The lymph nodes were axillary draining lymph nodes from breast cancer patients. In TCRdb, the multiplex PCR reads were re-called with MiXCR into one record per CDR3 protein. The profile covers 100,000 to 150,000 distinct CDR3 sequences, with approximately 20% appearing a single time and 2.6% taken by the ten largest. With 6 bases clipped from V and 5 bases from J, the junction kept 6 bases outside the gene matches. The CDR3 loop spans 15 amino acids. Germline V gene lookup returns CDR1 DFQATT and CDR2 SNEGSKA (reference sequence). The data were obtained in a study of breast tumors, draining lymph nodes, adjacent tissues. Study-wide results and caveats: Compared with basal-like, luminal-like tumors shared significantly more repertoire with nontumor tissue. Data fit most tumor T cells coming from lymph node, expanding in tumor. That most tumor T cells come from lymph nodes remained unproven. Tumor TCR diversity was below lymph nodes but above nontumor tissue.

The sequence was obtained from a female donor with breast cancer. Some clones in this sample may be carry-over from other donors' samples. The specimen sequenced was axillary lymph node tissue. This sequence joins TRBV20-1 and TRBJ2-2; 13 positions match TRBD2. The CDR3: CSAGRLAGGTGELFF. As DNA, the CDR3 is TGCAGTGCCGGCCGACTAGCGGGAGGAACCGGGGAGCTGTTTTTT.